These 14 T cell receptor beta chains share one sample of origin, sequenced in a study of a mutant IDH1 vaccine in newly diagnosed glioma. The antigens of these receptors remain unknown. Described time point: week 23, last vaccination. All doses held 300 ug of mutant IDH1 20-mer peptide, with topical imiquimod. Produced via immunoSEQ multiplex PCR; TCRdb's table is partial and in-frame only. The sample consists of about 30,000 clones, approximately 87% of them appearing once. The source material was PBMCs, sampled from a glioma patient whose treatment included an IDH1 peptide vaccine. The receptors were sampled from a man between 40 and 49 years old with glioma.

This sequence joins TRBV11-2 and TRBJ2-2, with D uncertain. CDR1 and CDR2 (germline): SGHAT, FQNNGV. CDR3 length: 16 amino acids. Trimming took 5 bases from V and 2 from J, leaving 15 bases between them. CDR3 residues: CASSPLSGLNTGELFF. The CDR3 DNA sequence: TGTGCCAGCAGCCCCTTGTCAGGCCTAAACACCGGGGAGCTGTTTTTT. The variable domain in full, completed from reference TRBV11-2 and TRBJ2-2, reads EAGVAQSPRYKIIEKRQSVAFWCNPISGHATLYWYQQILGQGPKLLIQFQNNGVVDDSQLPKDRFSAERLKGVDSTLKIQPAKLEDSAVYLCASSPLSGLNTGELFFGEGSRLTVL.

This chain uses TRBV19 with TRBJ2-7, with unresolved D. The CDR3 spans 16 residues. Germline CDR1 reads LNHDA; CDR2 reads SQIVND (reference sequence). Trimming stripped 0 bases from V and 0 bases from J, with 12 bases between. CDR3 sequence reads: CASSIDYSTGSYEQYV. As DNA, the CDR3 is TGTGCCAGTAGTATAGACTACTCGACCGGCTCCTACGAGCAGTACGTC.

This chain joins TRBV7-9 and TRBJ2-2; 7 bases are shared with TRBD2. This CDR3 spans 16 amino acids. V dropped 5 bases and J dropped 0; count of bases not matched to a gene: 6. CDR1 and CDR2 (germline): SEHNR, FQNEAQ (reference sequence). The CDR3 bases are TGTGCCAGCAGCCGTGGGGAGGGTGCGAACACCGGGGAGCTGTTTTTT. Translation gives CASSRGEGANTGELFF.

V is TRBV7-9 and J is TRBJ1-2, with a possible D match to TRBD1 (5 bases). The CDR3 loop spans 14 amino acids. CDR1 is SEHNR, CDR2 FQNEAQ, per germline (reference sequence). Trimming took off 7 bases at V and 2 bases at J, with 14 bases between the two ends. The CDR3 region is CASTPGRTNYGYTF. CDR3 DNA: TGTGCCAGCACCCCGGGACGGACAAACTATGGCTACACCTTC.

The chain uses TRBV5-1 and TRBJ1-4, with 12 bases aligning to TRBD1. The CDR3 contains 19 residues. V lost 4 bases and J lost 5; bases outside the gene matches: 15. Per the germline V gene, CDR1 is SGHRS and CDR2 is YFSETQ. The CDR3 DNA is TGCGCCAGCAGCCGTACCGGGACAGGGGGCCCCAATTTAAATGAAAAACTGTTTTTT. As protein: CASSRTGTGGPNLNEKLFF.

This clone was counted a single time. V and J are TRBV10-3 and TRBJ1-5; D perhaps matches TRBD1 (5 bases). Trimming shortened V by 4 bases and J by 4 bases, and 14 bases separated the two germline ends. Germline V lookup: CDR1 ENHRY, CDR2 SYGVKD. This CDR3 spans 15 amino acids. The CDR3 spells CAISGESGPNQPQHF. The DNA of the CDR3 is TGTGCCATCAGTGGAGAATCAGGGCCAAATCAGCCCCAGCATTTT.

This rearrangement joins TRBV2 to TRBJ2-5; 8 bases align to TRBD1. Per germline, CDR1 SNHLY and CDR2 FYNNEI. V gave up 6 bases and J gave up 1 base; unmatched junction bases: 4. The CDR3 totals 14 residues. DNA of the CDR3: TGTGCCAGCAGCCGTGGACAGGGCCAAGAGACCCAGTACTTC. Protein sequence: CASSRGQGQETQYF.

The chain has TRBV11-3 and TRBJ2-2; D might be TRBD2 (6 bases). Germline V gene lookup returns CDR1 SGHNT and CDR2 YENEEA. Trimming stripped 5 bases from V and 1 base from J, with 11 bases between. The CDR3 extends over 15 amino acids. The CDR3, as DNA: TGTGCCAGCAGCGGGGGGTCCAAGAACACCGGGGAGCTGTTTTTT. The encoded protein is CASSGGSKNTGELFF.

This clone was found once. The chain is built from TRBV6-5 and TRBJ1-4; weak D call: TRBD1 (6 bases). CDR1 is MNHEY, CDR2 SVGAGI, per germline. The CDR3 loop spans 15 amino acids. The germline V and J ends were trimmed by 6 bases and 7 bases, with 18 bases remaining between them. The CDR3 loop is CASRIQGIEGEKLFF. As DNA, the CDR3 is TGTGCCAGCAGGATACAGGGTATAGAGGGTGAAAAACTGTTTTTT.

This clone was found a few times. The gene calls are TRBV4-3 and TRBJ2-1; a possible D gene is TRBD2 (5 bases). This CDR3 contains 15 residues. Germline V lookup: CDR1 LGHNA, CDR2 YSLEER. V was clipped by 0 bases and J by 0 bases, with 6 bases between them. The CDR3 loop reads CASSQDTSSYNEQFF. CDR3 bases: TGCGCCAGCAGCCAAGATACTAGCTCCTACAATGAGCAGTTCTTC.

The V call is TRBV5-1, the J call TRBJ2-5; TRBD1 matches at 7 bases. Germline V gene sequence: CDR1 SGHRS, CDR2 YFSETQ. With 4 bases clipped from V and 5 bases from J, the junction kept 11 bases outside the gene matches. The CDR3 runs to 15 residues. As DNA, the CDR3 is TGCGCCAGCAGCAGGACGACAGGGTTGGGGGAGACCCAGTACTTC. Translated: CASSRTTGLGETQYF.

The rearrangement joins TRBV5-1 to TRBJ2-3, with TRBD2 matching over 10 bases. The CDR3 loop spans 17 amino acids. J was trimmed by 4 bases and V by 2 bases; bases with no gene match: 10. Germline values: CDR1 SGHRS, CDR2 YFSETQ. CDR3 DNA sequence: TGCGCCAGCAGCTTTAGCGGGGGGCCGGGATCGGCAGATACGCAGTATTTT. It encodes CASSFSGGPGSADTQYF.

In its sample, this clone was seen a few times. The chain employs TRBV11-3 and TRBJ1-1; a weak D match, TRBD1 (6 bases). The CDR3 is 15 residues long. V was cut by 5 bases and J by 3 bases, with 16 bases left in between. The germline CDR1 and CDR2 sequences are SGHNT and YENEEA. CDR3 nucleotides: TGTGCCAGCAGCCCAGGGGAAGGGGATGACACTGAAGCTTTCTTT. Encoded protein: CASSPGEGDDTEAFF.

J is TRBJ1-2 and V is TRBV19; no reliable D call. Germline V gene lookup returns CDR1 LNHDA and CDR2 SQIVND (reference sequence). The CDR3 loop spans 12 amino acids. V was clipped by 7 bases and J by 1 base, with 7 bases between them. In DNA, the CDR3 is TGTGCCAGTAAATTCGGTAACTATGGCTACACCTTC. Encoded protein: CASKFGNYGYTF.